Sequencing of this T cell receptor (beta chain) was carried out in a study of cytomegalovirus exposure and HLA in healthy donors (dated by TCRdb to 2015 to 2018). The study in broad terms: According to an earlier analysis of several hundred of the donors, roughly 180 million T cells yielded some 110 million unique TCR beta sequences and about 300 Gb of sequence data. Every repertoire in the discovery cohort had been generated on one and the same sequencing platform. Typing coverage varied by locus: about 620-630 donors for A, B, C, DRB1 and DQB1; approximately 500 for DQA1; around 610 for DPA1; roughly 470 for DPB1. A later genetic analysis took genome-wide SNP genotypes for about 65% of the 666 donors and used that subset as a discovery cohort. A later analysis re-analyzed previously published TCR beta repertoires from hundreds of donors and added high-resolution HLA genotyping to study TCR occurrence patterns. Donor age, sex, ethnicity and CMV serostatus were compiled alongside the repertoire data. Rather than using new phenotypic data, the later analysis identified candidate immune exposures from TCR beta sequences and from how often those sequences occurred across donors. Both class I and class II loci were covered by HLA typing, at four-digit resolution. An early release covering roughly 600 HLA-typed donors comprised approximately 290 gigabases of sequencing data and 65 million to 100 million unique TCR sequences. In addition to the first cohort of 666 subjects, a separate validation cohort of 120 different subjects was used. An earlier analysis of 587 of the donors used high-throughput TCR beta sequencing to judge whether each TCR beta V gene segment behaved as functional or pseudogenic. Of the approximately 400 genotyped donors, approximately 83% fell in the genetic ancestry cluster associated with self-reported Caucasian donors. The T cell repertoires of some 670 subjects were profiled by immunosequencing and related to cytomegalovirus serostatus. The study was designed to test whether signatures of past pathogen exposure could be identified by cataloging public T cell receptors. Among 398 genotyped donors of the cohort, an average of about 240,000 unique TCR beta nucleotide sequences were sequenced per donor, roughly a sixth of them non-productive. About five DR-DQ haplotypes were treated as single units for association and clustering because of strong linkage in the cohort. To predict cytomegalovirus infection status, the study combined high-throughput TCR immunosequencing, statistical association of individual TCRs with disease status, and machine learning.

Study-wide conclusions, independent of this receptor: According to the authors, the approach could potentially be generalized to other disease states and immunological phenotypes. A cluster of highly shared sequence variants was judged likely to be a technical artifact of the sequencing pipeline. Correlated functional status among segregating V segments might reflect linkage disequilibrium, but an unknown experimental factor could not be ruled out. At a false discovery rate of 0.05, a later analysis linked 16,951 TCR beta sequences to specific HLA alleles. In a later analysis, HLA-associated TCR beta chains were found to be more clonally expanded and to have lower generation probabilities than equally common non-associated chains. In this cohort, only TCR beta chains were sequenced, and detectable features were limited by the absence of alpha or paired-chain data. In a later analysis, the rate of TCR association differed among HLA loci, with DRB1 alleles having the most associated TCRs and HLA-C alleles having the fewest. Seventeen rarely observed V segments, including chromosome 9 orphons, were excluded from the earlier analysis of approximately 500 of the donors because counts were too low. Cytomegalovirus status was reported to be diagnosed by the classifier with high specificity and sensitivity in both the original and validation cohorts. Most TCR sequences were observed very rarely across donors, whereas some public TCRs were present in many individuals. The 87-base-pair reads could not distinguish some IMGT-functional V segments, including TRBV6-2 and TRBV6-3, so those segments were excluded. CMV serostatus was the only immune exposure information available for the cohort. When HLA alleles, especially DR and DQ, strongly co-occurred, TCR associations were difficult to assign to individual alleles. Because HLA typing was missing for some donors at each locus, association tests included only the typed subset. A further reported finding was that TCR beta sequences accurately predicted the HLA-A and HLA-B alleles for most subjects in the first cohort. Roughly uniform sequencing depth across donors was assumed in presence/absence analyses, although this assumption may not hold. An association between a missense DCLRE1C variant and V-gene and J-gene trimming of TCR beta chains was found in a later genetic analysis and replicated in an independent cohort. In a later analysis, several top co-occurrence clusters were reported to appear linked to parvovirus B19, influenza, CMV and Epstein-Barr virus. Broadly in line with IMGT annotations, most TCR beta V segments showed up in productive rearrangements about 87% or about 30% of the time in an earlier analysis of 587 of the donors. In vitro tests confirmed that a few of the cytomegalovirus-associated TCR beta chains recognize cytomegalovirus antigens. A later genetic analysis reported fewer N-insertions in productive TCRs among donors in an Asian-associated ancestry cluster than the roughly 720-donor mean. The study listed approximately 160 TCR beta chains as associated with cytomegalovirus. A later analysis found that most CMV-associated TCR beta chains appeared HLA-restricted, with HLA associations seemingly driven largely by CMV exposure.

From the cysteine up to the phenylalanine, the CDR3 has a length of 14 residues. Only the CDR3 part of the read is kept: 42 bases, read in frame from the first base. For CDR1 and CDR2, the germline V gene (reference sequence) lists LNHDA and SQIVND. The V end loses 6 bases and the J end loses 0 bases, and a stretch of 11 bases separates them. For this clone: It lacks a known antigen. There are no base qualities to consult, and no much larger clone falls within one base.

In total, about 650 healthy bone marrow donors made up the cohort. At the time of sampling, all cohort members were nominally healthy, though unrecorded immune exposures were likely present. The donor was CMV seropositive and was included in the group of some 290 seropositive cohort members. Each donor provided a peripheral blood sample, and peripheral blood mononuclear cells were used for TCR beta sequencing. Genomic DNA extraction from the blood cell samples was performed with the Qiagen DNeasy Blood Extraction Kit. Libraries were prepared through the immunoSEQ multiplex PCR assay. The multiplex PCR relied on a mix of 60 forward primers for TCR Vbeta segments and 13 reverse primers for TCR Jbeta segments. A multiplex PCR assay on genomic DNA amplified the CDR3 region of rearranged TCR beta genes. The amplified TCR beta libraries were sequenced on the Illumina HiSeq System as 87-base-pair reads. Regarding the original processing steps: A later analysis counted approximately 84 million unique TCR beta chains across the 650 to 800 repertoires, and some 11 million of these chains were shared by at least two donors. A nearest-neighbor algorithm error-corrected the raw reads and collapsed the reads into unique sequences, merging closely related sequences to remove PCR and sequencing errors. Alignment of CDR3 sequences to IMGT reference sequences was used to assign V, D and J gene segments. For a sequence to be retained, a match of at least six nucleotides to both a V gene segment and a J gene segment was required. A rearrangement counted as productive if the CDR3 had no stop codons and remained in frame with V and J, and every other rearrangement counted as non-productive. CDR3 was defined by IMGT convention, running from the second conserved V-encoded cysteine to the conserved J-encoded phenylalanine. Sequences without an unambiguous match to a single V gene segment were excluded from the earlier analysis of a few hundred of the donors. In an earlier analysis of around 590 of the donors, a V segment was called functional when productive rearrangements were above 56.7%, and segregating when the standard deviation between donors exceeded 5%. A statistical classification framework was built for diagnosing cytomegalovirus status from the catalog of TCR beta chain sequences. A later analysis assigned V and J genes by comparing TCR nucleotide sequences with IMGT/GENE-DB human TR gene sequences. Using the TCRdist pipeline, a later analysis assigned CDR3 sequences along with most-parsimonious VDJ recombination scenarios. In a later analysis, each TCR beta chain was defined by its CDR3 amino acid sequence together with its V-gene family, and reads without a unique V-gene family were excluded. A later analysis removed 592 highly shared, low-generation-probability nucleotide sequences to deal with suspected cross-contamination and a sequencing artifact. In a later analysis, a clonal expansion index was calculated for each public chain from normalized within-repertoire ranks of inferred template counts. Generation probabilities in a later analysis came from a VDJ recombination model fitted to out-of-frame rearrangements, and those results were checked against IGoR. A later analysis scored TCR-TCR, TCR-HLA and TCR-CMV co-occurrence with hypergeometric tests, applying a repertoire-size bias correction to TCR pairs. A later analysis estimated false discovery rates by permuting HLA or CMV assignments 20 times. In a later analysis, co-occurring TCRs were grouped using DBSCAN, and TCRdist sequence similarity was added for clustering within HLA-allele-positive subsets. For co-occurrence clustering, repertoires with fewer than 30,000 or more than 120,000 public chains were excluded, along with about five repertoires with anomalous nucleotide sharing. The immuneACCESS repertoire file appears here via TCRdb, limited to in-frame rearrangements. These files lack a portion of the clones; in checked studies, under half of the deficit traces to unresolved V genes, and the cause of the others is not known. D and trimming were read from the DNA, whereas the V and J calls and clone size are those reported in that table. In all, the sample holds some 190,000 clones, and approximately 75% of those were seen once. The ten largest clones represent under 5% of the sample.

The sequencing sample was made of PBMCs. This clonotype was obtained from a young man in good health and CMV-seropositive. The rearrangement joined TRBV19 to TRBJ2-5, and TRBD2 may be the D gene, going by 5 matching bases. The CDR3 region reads CASSLFGNQETQYF. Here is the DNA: TGTGCCAGTAGCCTATTCGGGAACCAAGAGACCCAGTACTTC.